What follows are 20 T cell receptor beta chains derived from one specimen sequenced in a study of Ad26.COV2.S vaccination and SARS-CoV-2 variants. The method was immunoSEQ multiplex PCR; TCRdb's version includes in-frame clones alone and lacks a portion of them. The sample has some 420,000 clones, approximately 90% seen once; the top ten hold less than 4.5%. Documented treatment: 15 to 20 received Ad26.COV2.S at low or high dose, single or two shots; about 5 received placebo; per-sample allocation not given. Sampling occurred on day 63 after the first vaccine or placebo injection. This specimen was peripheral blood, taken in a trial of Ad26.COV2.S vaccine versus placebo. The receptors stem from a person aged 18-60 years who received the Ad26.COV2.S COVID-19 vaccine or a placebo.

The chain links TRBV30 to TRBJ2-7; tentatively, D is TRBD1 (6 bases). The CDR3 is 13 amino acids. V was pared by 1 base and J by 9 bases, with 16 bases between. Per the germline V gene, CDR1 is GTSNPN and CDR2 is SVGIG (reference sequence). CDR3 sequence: CAWSALQGLGQYF. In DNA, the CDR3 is TGTGCCTGGAGTGCCCTTCAGGGGTTGGGGCAGTACTTC.

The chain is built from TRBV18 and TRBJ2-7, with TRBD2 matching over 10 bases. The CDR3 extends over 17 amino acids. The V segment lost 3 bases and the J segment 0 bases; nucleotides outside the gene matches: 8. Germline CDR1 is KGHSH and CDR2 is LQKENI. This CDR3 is CASSPRTERGGSYEQYF. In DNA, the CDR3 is TGTGCCAGCTCACCTAGGACCGAGCGGGGGGGCTCCTACGAGCAGTACTTC.

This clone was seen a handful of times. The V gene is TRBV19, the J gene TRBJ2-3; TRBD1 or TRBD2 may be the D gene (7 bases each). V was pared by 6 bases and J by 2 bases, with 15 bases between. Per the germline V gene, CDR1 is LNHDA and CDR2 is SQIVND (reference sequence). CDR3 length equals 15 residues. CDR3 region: CASSTRGTTTDTQYF. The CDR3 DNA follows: TGTGCCAGTAGCACCAGGGGGACTACCACAGATACGCAGTATTTT.

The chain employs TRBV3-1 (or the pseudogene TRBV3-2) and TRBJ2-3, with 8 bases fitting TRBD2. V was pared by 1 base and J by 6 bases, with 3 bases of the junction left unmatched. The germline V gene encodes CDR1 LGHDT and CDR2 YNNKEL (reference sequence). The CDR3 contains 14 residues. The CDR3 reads CASSQAGGRDTQYF. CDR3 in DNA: TGTGCCAGCAGCCAAGCGGGGGGGCGGGATACGCAGTATTTT.

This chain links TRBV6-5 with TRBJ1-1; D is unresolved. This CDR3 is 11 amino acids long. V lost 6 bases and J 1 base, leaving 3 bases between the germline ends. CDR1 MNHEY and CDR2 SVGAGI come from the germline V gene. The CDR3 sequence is CASRGNTEAFF. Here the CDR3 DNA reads TGTGCCAGCAGAGGGAACACTGAAGCTTTCTTT.

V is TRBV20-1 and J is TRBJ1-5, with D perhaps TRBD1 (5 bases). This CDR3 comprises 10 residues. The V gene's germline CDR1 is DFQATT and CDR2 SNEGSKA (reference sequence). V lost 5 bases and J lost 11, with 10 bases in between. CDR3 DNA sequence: TGCAGTGCTTGGGACTTCGCCCAGCATTTT. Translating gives CSAWDFAQHF.

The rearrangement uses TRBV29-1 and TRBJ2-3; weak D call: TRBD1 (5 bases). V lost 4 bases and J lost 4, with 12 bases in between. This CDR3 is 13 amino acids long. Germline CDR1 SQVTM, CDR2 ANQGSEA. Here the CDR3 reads CSVVDRSSDTQYF. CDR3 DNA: TGCAGCGTTGTTGACAGATCCTCAGATACGCAGTATTTT.

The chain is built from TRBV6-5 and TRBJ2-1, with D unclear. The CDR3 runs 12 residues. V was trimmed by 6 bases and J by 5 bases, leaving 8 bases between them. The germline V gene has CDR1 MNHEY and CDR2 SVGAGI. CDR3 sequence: CASRTPNNEQFF. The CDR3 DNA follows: TGTGCCAGCAGAACCCCCAACAATGAGCAGTTCTTC.

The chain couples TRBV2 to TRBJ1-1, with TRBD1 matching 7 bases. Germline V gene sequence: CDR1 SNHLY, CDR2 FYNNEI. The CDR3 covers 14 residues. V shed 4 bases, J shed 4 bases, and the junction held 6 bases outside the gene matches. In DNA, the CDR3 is TGTGCCAGCAGTGCGCAGGGGGGGGGCACTGAAGCTTTCTTT. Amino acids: CASSAQGGGTEAFF.

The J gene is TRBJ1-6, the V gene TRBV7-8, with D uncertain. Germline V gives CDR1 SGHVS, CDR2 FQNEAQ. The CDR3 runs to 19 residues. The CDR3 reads CAKRLFPESPTFYNSPLHF. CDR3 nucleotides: TGTGCGAAACGCTTATTCCCAGAGTCACCCACCTTCTATAATTCACCCCTCCACTTT.

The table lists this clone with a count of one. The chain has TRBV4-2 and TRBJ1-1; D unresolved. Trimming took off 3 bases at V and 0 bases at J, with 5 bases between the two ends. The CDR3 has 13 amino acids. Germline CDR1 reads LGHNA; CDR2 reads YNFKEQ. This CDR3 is CASSQGMNTEAFF. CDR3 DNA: TGTGCCAGCAGCCAGGGAATGAACACTGAAGCTTTCTTT.

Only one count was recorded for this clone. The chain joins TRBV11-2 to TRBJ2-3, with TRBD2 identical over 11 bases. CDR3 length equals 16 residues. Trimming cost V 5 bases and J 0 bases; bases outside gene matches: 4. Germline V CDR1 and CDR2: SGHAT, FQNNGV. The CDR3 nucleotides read TGTGCCAGCAGCCGAATAGCGGGGGGGAGCACAGATACGCAGTATTTT. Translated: CASSRIAGGSTDTQYF.

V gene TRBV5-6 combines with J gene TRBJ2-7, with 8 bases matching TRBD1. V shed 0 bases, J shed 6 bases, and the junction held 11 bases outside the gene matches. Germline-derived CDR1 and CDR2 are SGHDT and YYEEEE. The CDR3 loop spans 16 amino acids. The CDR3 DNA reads TGTGCCAGCAGCTTGGTACATGGACAGGGCAATGGCGAGCAGTACTTC. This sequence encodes CASSLVHGQGNGEQYF.

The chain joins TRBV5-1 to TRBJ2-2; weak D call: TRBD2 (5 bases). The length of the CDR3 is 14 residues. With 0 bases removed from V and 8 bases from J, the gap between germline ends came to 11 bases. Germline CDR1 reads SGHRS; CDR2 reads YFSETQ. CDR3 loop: CASSLEPGVGELFF. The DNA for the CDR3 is TGCGCCAGCAGCTTGGAGCCCGGGGTGGGGGAGCTGTTTTTT.

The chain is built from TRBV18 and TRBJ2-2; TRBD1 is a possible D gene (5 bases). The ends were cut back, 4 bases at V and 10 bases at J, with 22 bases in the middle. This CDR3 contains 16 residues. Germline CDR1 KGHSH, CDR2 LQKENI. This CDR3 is CASSLRDRPLAVELFF. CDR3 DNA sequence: TGTGCCAGCTCACTTCGAGACAGACCCCTCGCGGTGGAGCTGTTTTTT.

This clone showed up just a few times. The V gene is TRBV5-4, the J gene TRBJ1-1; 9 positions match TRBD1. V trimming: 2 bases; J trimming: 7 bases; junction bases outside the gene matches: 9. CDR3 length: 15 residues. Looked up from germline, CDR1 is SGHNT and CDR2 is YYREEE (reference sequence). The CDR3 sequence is CASSFRDRVPYEAFF. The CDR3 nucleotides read TGTGCCAGCAGCTTCCGGGACAGGGTGCCTTATGAAGCTTTCTTT.

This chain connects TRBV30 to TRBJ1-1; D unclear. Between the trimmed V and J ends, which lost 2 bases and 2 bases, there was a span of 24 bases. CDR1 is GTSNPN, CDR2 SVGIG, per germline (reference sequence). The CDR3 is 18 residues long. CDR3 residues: CAWSPTRIRIIRNTEAFF. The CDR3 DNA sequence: TGTGCCTGGAGTCCAACGAGGATCCGAATTATTAGAAACACTGAAGCTTTCTTT.

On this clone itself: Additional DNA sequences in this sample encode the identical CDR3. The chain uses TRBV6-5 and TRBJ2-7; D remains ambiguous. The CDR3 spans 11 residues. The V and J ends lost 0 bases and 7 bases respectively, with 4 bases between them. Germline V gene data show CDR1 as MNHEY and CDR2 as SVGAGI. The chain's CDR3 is CASSYSGEQYF. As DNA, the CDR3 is TGTGCCAGCAGTTACTCGGGGGAGCAGTACTTC.

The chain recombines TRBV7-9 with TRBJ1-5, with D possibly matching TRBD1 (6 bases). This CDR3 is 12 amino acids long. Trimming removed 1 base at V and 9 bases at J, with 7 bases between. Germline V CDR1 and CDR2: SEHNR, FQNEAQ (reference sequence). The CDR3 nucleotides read TGTGCCAGCAGCTTAGGAGGGGGGCCCCAGCATTTT. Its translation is CASSLGGGPQHF.

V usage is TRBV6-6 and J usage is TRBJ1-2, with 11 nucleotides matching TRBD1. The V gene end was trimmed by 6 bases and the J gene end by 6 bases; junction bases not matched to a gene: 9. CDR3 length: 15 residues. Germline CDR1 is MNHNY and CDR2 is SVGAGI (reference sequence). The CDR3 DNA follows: TGTGCCAGCAGACCACCCTCGGACAGGGGGCATGGCTACACCTTC. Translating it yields CASRPPSDRGHGYTF.